These 21 T cell receptor beta chains were sequenced from one sample in a study of OX40 agonist ivuxolimab in advanced cancers. Libraries were prepared by immunoSEQ multiplex PCR; TCRdb keeps only in-frame clonotypes and omits some of them. The repertoire includes 30,000 to 40,000 clones, roughly nine tenths of them detected once, and about 43% sits in the top ten. The source was CD4+ or CD8+ T cells sorted from blood, collected in a trial of the OX40 agonist ivuxolimab. The source is an adult with an advanced solid tumor such as melanoma, head and neck, liver or kidney cancer.

The chain links TRBV28 to TRBJ2-7, with unresolved D. The germline V gene has CDR1 MDHEN and CDR2 SYDVKM. The CDR3 extends over 12 amino acids. V shed 4 bases and J shed 4 bases, with 8 bases lying between them. CDR3 sequence reads: CASSSRIYEQYF. CDR3 nucleotides: TGTGCCAGCAGTTCCCGTATTTACGAGCAGTACTTC. Combining the CDR3 with reference TRBV28 and TRBJ2-7 gives the whole variable domain DVKVTQSSRYLVKRTGEKVFLECVQDMDHENMFWYRQDPGLGLRLIYFSYDVKMKEKGDIPEGYSVSREKKERFSLILESASTNQTSMYLCASSSRIYEQYFGPGTRLTVT.

The chain carries TRBV11-2 and TRBJ2-3; D assignment may be TRBD1 or TRBD2 (6 bases each). The CDR3 consists of 16 residues. Germline values: CDR1 SGHAT, CDR2 FQNNGV. Trimming pared 3 bases from V and 3 bases from J, leaving 16 bases between. CDR3 in amino acids: CASSFVDRGPTDTQYF. The DNA for the CDR3 is TGTGCCAGCAGCTTTGTAGACCGGGGGCCTACAGATACGCAGTATTTT.

This chain joins TRBV28 and TRBJ2-2; possibly TRBD1 for D (6 bases). Germline assignment: CDR1 MDHEN and CDR2 SYDVKM. The V and J ends lost 2 bases and 1 base respectively, with 14 bases between them. This CDR3 has 17 amino acids. The CDR3 sequence: CASSLNPGEMNTGELFF. CDR3 nucleotides: TGTGCCAGCAGTTTAAATCCAGGGGAGATGAACACCGGGGAGCTGTTTTTT.

V gene TRBV5-1 combines with J gene TRBJ1-1; D gene unclear. The CDR3 is 14 residues long. The V gene's germline CDR1 is SGHRS and CDR2 YFSETQ. Between the trimmed V and J ends, which lost 0 bases and 1 base, there was a span of 7 bases. This chain's CDR3 is CASSLGDGNTEAFF. The DNA of the CDR3 is TGCGCCAGCAGCTTGGGCGACGGGAACACTGAAGCTTTCTTT.

The chain uses TRBV19 and TRBJ1-5; 8 positions match TRBD1. V gave up 3 bases and J gave up 0 bases; unmatched junction bases: 1. The germline CDR1 and CDR2 sequences are LNHDA and SQIVND (reference sequence). The CDR3 loop spans 15 amino acids. The CDR3, as DNA: TGTGCCAGTAGTATCAGGGGGCCTAGCAATCAGCCCCAGCATTTT. Protein: CASSIRGPSNQPQHF.

The V gene is TRBV6-1, the J gene TRBJ1-1; weak D call: TRBD1 (5 bases). V was pared by 2 bases and J by 3 bases, with 10 bases between. Germline V gene data show CDR1 as MNHNS and CDR2 as SASEGT. The CDR3 spans 14 residues. CDR3 region: CASSELGADTEAFF. The CDR3 nucleotides are TGTGCCAGCAGTGAATTAGGGGCTGACACTGAAGCTTTCTTT.

In its sample, this clone was seen many times. This sequence joins TRBV5-5 and TRBJ2-4, with D perhaps TRBD1 (6 bases). Deletions cut 2 bases from V and 2 bases from J, with 20 bases between. The germline CDR1 and CDR2 sequences are SGHKS and YYEKEE (reference sequence). The CDR3 loop spans 18 amino acids. In DNA form, the CDR3 reads TGTGCCAGCAGCTTTAAACAGGGAAATTATTTCCCCAAAAACATTCAGTACTTC. Protein sequence: CASSFKQGNYFPKNIQYF.

V and J are TRBV30 and TRBJ1-4; D might be TRBD1 (5 bases). CDR1 is GTSNPN, CDR2 SVGIG, per germline (reference sequence). Deletions cut 2 bases from V and 4 bases from J, with 17 bases between. The CDR3 is made up of 16 amino acids. CDR3 nucleotides: TGTGCCTGGAGTCGACGAGACAGCCTCCTTAATGAAAAACTGTTTTTT. Translating it yields CAWSRRDSLLNEKLFF. Supplemented by reference TRBV30 and TRBJ1-4, the full variable domain reads SQTIHQWPATLVQPVGSPLSLECTVEGTSNPNLYWYRQAAGRGLQLLFYSVGIGQISSEVPQNLSASRPQDRQFILSSKKLLLSDSGFYLCAWSRRDSLLNEKLFFGSGTQLSVL.

The chain has TRBV7-9 and TRBJ2-5; D gene ambiguous. Germline V gene data show CDR1 as SEHNR and CDR2 as FQNEAQ (reference sequence). The ends were cut back, 7 bases at V and 5 bases at J, with 17 bases in the middle. The CDR3 is 14 residues long. Written as DNA, the CDR3 is TGTGCCAGCAAGGTCGACGGTGTTGCCGAGACCCAGTACTTC. It is translated as CASKVDGVAETQYF.

The gene calls are TRBV29-1 and TRBJ2-1; D not certain. V was trimmed by 3 bases and J by 9 bases, leaving 9 bases between them. The CDR3 spans 11 residues. The germline V gene has CDR1 SQVTM and CDR2 ANQGSEA. DNA for the CDR3: TGCAGCGTTGAGGACCAGTTTGAGCAGTTCTTC. This gives the protein CSVEDQFEQFF.

The chain links TRBV5-1 to TRBJ1-2; 8 bases align to TRBD1. Germline CDR1 SGHRS, CDR2 YFSETQ. V lost 4 bases, J lost 5 bases, and 13 bases stayed unmatched. The CDR3 totals 16 residues. The CDR3 bases are TGCGCCAGCAGCCCCGGGCCACGGGACAGGTATTATGGCTACACCTTC. Protein: CASSPGPRDRYYGYTF.

The J gene is TRBJ2-1, the V gene TRBV11-1, with D perhaps being TRBD1 or TRBD2 (5 bases each). The CDR3 spans 15 residues. Trimming left V 1 base short and J 6 bases short, with 13 bases between. Germline CDR1 and CDR2: SGHAT and FQDESV (reference sequence). The CDR3 sequence is CASSLDGAVVNEQFF. The CDR3 nucleotides are TGTGCCAGCAGCTTAGACGGGGCTGTGGTCAATGAGCAGTTCTTC.

The rearrangement joins TRBV9 to TRBJ2-2; TRBD1 matches 9 bases. J was trimmed by 1 base and V by 3 bases; bases with no gene match: 7. CDR1 and CDR2 (germline): SGDLS, YYNGEE. This CDR3 has 17 amino acids. CDR3: CASSGDRDRENTGELFF. The CDR3 nucleotides are TGTGCCAGCAGCGGAGACCGGGACAGGGAGAACACCGGGGAGCTGTTTTTT.

The J gene is TRBJ2-2, the V gene TRBV28; 8 nucleotides align to TRBD1. The junction had 15 bases not matched to a gene; V was cut back by 6 bases and J by 6 bases. CDR1 MDHEN and CDR2 SYDVKM come from the germline V gene. The CDR3 contains 17 residues. For the CDR3, the DNA is TGTGCCAGCAGCCGCCGCCCCACAGGGGGAGAGGCCGGGGAGCTGTTTTTT. This sequence encodes CASSRRPTGGEAGELFF.

J is TRBJ2-7 and V is TRBV11-2; 8 positions agree with TRBD1. Germline V CDR1 and CDR2: SGHAT, FQNNGV. The ends lost 10 bases at V and 0 bases at J; junction bases unmatched: 8. The CDR3 consists of 14 residues. The CDR3 loop is CATSGTGFSYEQYF. The CDR3 DNA reads TGTGCCACCTCCGGGACAGGATTCTCCTACGAGCAGTACTTC.

This chain uses TRBV27 with TRBJ1-2; perhaps TRBD1 as D (6 bases). Germline V gives CDR1 MNHEY, CDR2 SMNVEV (reference sequence). The V gene lost 6 bases and the J gene lost 3 bases, with 17 bases spanning the gap. The CDR3 length is 15 residues. The CDR3 loop reads CASSPFQDSDYGYTF. Here the CDR3 DNA reads TGTGCCAGCAGCCCGTTTCAGGACAGTGACTATGGCTACACCTTC.

The chain carries TRBV21-1 and TRBJ1-5. TRBV21-1 is a listed pseudogene. CDR3 length: 16 residues. The CDR3 DNA is TGTGCCAGCAGCAAAAGTGGTCACTATAGCAATCAGCCCCAGCATTTT. Protein: CASSKSGHYSNQPQHF.

The J gene is TRBJ2-7, the V gene TRBV9; D gene unclear. V lost 0 bases, J lost 2 bases, and 6 bases lay in between. This CDR3 has 13 residues. CDR1 SGDLS and CDR2 YYNGEE come from the germline V gene. The CDR3 DNA sequence: TGTGCCAGCAGCGTAGGGGGAACCTACGAGCAGTACTTC. Translated, it gives CASSVGGTYEQYF. The full variable domain, in which reference TRBV9 and TRBJ2-7 provide the parts outside the CDR3, is DSGVTQTPKHLITATGQRVTLRCSPRSGDLSVYWYQQSLDQGLQFLIQYYNGEERAKGNILERFSAQQFPDLHSELNLSSLELGDSALYFCASSVGGTYEQYFGPGTRLTVT.

The chain uses TRBV11-2 and TRBJ2-1; 10 bases fit TRBD2. The CDR3 totals 18 residues. V was pared by 1 base and J by 3 bases, with 9 bases of the junction left unmatched. Looked up from germline, CDR1 is SGHAT and CDR2 is FQNNGV. Written as DNA, the CDR3 is TGTGCCAGCAGCTTAGGGGGACTAGCGTTATCTCACTACAATGAGCAGTTCTTC. Its protein is CASSLGGLALSHYNEQFF.

The chain recombines TRBV9 with TRBJ2-7; D gene ambiguous. V dropped 0 bases and J dropped 0 bases, with 7 bases sitting between them. CDR1 SGDLS and CDR2 YYNGEE come from the germline V gene. This CDR3 comprises 14 residues. CDR3 region: CASSVEEGSYEQYF. The CDR3 DNA sequence: TGTGCCAGCAGCGTAGAGGAAGGCTCCTACGAGCAGTACTTC.

This clone has only one observation. This CDR3 is CASSRTGAQAYTF. The CDR3 DNA reads as TGCGCCAGCAGCCGGACAGGCGCCCAAGCCTACACCTTC. The chain employs TRBV4-1 and TRBJ1-2, with 7 bases aligning to TRBD1. The CDR3 covers 13 residues. CDR1 and CDR2 from the germline V gene are MGHRA and YSYEKL. The trim removed 4 bases at V and 10 bases at J, leaving 9 bases unmatched.